Listed below are T cell receptor beta chains from one sample, sequenced in a study of shared clonotypes between healthy human individuals. Assay used: immunoSEQ multiplex PCR; TCRdb lists only in-frame clones, some missing. The data hold some 490,000 clones, with 81% observed a single time. Sequences were obtained from PBMCs. The receptors shown here come from a woman between 40 and 55 years old in good health. Some clones in this sample may be carry-over from other donors' samples. Both conserved end residues are part of each CDR3. A D gene is named only where the DNA matches it firmly. Only part of the rows carry a size: once, few, many, or a class if the clone is expanded.

j_gene: TRBJ1-4
abundance: .
v_gene: TRBV21-1
d_gene: .
CDR3aa: CASNDNSTNEKLFF
CDR3nt: TGTGCCAGCAACGACAATTCAACTAATGAAAAACTGTTTTTT

j_gene: TRBJ2-7
abundance: .
v_gene: TRBV9
d_gene: .
CDR3aa: CASSPTGTATYEQYF
CDR3nt: TGTGCCAGCAGCCCCACCGGGACCGCCACCTACGAGCAGTACTTC

j_gene: TRBJ2-1
abundance: .
v_gene: TRBV6-1
d_gene: .
CDR3aa: CASSESGLFQFF
CDR3nt: TGTGCCAGCAGTGAATCGGGCCTCTTTCAGTTCTTC

j_gene: TRBJ2-7
abundance: .
v_gene: TRBV5-4
d_gene: TRBD2
CDR3aa: CASSLDERERYF
CDR3nt: TGTGCCAGCAGCTTGGATGAGCGGGAGAGGTACTTC

j_gene: TRBJ1-2
abundance: .
v_gene: TRBV19
d_gene: .
CDR3aa: CASSKGPMPRGYTF
CDR3nt: TGTGCCAGTAGTAAAGGACCGATGCCGCGCGGCTACACCTTC

j_gene: TRBJ2-5
abundance: .
v_gene: TRBV10-3
d_gene: .
CDR3aa: CAISESQETQYF
CDR3nt: TGTGCCATCAGTGAGTCCCAAGAGACCCAGTACTTC

j_gene: TRBJ2-3
abundance: .
v_gene: TRBV2
d_gene: TRBD2
CDR3aa: CASSEGGLITDTQYF
CDR3nt: TGTGCCAGCAGTGAAGGGGGACTAATCACAGATACGCAGTATTTT

j_gene: TRBJ2-3
abundance: .
v_gene: TRBV10-3
d_gene: .
CDR3aa: CATTGRTLSTDTQYF
CDR3nt: TGTGCCACTACGGGTAGGACTCTTAGCACAGATACGCAGTATTTT

j_gene: TRBJ2-3
abundance: .
v_gene: TRBV10-3
d_gene: TRBD2
CDR3aa: CAIGGGRASTDTQYF
CDR3nt: TGTGCCATAGGGGGCGGGAGGGCTAGCACAGATACGCAGTATTTT

j_gene: TRBJ2-7
abundance: .
v_gene: TRBV7-8
d_gene: TRBD1
CDR3aa: CASRTTGASYEQYF
CDR3nt: TGTGCCAGCAGGACCACAGGGGCGTCCTACGAGCAGTACTTC

j_gene: TRBJ2-5
abundance: .
v_gene: TRBV5-1
d_gene: TRBD1
CDR3aa: CASSLGEGARETQYF
CDR3nt: TGCGCCAGCAGCCTAGGAGAGGGGGCGAGGGAGACCCAGTACTTC

j_gene: TRBJ2-5
abundance: .
v_gene: TRBV7-9
d_gene: TRBD2
CDR3aa: CASSRTSGRAEETQYF
CDR3nt: TGTGCCAGCAGCAGGACTAGCGGGAGGGCCGAGGAGACCCAGTACTTC

j_gene: TRBJ2-1
abundance: .
v_gene: TRBV27
d_gene: .
CDR3aa: CASSFRPAGSYNEQFF
CDR3nt: TGTGCCAGCAGTTTTCGTCCGGCGGGCTCCTACAATGAGCAGTTCTTC

j_gene: TRBJ2-7
abundance: .
v_gene: TRBV4-1
d_gene: TRBD2
CDR3aa: CASSQVGGEQYF
CDR3nt: TGCGCCAGCAGCCAAGTGGGGGGGGAGCAGTACTTC

j_gene: TRBJ2-3
abundance: .
v_gene: TRBV5-1
d_gene: TRBD2
CDR3aa: CASSPLAGSDTQYF
CDR3nt: TGCGCCAGCAGCCCTTTAGCGGGATCAGATACGCAGTATTTT

j_gene: TRBJ2-2
abundance: .
v_gene: TRBV7-3
d_gene: .
CDR3aa: CASSFGPYTGELFF
CDR3nt: TGTGCCAGCAGCTTCGGGCCCTACACCGGGGAGCTGTTTTTT

j_gene: TRBJ1-5
abundance: .
v_gene: TRBV19
d_gene: TRBD1
CDR3aa: CASSMGQGINQPQHF
CDR3nt: TGTGCCAGTAGTATGGGACAGGGAATCAATCAGCCCCAGCATTTT

j_gene: TRBJ2-7
abundance: .
v_gene: TRBV28
d_gene: .
CDR3aa: CASTTLGDWHEQYF
CDR3nt: TGTGCCAGCACAACACTGGGGGATTGGCACGAGCAGTACTTC

j_gene: TRBJ1-2
abundance: .
v_gene: TRBV9
d_gene: .
CDR3aa: CASSLQGSGYTF
CDR3nt: TGTGCCAGCAGCCTACAGGGATCTGGCTACACCTTC

j_gene: TRBJ1-1
abundance: few
v_gene: TRBV7-9
d_gene: TRBD1
CDR3aa: CASSWTGGGTEAFF
CDR3nt: TGTGCCAGCAGCTGGACAGGGGGTGGAACTGAAGCTTTCTTT

j_gene: TRBJ2-1
abundance: .
v_gene: TRBV7-8
d_gene: TRBD2
CDR3aa: CASSSGTSGRHEQFF
CDR3nt: TGTGCCAGCAGCTCCGGGACTAGCGGGAGACATGAGCAGTTCTTC

j_gene: TRBJ1-4
abundance: .
v_gene: TRBV28
d_gene: .
CDR3aa: CASMTDHNEKLFF
CDR3nt: TGTGCCAGCATGACAGACCATAATGAAAAACTGTTTTTT

j_gene: TRBJ2-7
abundance: .
v_gene: TRBV5-1
d_gene: .
CDR3aa: CASSLGGGDGYEQYF
CDR3nt: TGCGCCAGCAGCTTAGGGGGAGGAGACGGCTACGAGCAGTACTTC

j_gene: TRBJ2-3
abundance: .
v_gene: TRBV7-3
d_gene: .
CDR3aa: CASSLTRTPNTQYF
CDR3nt: TGTGCCAGCAGCTTAACTAGGACTCCGAATACGCAGTATTTT

j_gene: TRBJ1-4
abundance: .
v_gene: TRBV5-1
d_gene: TRBD1
CDR3aa: CASSFLGTGKKLFF
CDR3nt: TGCGCCAGCAGCTTCCTTGGGACAGGGAAAAAACTGTTTTTT

j_gene: TRBJ2-7
abundance: once
v_gene: TRBV7-9
d_gene: TRBD2
CDR3aa: CASSLGGLAGAHSYEQYF
CDR3nt: TGTGCCAGCAGCTTAGGGGGACTAGCGGGAGCCCACTCCTACGAGCAGTACTTC

j_gene: TRBJ2-7
abundance: once
v_gene: TRBV27
d_gene: TRBD1
CDR3aa: CASSLGPGTGYEQYF
CDR3nt: TGTGCCAGCAGTTTAGGCCCCGGGACAGGCTACGAGCAGTACTTC

j_gene: TRBJ2-1
abundance: .
v_gene: TRBV4-3
d_gene: .
CDR3aa: CASSQVWGGTYNEQFF
CDR3nt: TGCGCCAGCAGCCAAGTTTGGGGCGGGACGTACAATGAGCAGTTCTTC

j_gene: TRBJ1-1
abundance: .
v_gene: TRBV27
d_gene: TRBD1
CDR3aa: CASSLLGQGRQAFF
CDR3nt: TGTGCCAGCAGTTTACTCGGACAGGGCCGTCAAGCTTTCTTT

j_gene: TRBJ2-2
abundance: .
v_gene: TRBV27
d_gene: .
CDR3aa: CASRIDSNTGELFF
CDR3nt: TGTGCCAGCAGAATCGACTCGAACACCGGGGAGCTGTTTTTT

j_gene: TRBJ2-5
abundance: once
v_gene: TRBV10-2
d_gene: .
CDR3aa: CASTYTSQETQYF
CDR3nt: TGCGCCAGCACCTATACTTCCCAAGAGACCCAGTACTTC

j_gene: TRBJ1-1
abundance: .
v_gene: TRBV6-5
d_gene: TRBD1
CDR3aa: CASSYTTGDTEAFF
CDR3nt: TGTGCCAGCAGTTACACGACAGGGGACACTGAAGCTTTCTTT

j_gene: TRBJ2-5
abundance: .
v_gene: TRBV4-2
d_gene: .
CDR3aa: CASSQMGSQETQYF
CDR3nt: TGTGCCAGCAGCCAAATGGGGTCCCAAGAGACCCAGTACTTC